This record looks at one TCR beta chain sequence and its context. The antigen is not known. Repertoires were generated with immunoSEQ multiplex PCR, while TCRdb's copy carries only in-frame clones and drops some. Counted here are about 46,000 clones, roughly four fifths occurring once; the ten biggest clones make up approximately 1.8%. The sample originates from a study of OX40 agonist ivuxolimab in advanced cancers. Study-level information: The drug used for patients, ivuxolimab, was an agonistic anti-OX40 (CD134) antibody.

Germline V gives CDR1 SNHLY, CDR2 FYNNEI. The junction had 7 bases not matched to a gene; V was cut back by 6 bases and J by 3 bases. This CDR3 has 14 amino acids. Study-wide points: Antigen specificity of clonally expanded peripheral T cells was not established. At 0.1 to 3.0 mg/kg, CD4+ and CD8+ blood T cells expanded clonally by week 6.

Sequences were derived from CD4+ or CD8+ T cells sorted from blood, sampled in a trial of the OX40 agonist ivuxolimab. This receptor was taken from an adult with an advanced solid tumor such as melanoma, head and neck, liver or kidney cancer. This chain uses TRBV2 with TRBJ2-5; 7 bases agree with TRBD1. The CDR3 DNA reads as TGTGCCAGCAGGACATACAGGGGCGAAGAGACCCAGTACTTC. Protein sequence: CASRTYRGEETQYF.